The clone carrying this T cell receptor (beta chain) was seen ten or more times. Stated time point: persistent/refractory GD, antithyroid drugs over 5 years with positive TRAb. From PBMCs, RNA was extracted and then used to make the TCR library. The CDR3 consists of 14 residues. V lost 3 bases to trimming and J lost 1 base, with 9 bases between them. Germline V CDR1 and CDR2: MDHEN, SYDVKM. CDR3-region Arm-PCR and iRepertoire HTBI primers produced the TCR beta libraries. TCRdb re-called the multiplex PCR reads with MiXCR, one entry per CDR3 protein. The sample includes 350,000 to 500,000 distinct CDR3 sequences, about 21% of them seen just once. The data belong to a study of regulatory T cells in long-lasting Graves disease.

The TCR comes from a female donor with Graves disease. The sequencing here drew on peripheral blood mononuclear cells (PBMCs), taken when the disease was refractory, from a patient treated with antithyroid drugs. The chain joins TRBV28 to TRBJ1-2; D call uncertain. The CDR3 spells CASSFPDLNYGYTF. The CDR3 coding sequence is TGTGCCAGCAGTTTCCCAGATCTTAACTATGGCTACACCTTC.